The entry below gives a single TCR beta chain sequence along with its context. Its antigen is still unknown. Germline is not matched at one junction end, which may reflect a read error. The sample belongs to a study of T cells in Graves' hyperthyroidism and ophthalmopathy. The V gene's germline CDR1 is SGHTA and CDR2 FQGNSA. The CDR3 has 17 amino acids. Clinical symptoms, serum thyroxine, TRAb, thyroid ultrasound and orbital computed tomography informed diagnoses. TCR beta CDR3 region amplification was performed from RNA transcripts. The TCR CDR3 was amplified in a first-round RT-PCR using the HTBI primer set. MiXCR was run by TCRdb on the multiplex PCR reads, yielding one entry per CDR3 protein. The repertoire holds roughly 710,000 distinct CDR3 sequences, roughly 32% seen once, with roughly 30% in the top ten. Whole-study results and caveats: The model identified upcoming ophthalmopathy a median about 6.5 months ahead of onset. Stable hyperthyroidism and ophthalmopathy were separated using 13 V-J signatures. Most thyroid clonotypes that were expanded above 0.001 also turned up in blood.

The sequence was collected from a middle-aged woman with Graves' hyperthyroidism. The rearrangement links TRBV7-2 to TRBJ2-7; perhaps D is TRBD1 or TRBD2 (5 bases each). The sequenced sample consisted of blood. The CDR3 sequence: CASSQETPGPSSYEQYF. The CDR3 coding sequence is TGCGCCAGCAGCCAAGAAACCCCGGGACCGAGCTCCTACGAGCAGTACTTC.